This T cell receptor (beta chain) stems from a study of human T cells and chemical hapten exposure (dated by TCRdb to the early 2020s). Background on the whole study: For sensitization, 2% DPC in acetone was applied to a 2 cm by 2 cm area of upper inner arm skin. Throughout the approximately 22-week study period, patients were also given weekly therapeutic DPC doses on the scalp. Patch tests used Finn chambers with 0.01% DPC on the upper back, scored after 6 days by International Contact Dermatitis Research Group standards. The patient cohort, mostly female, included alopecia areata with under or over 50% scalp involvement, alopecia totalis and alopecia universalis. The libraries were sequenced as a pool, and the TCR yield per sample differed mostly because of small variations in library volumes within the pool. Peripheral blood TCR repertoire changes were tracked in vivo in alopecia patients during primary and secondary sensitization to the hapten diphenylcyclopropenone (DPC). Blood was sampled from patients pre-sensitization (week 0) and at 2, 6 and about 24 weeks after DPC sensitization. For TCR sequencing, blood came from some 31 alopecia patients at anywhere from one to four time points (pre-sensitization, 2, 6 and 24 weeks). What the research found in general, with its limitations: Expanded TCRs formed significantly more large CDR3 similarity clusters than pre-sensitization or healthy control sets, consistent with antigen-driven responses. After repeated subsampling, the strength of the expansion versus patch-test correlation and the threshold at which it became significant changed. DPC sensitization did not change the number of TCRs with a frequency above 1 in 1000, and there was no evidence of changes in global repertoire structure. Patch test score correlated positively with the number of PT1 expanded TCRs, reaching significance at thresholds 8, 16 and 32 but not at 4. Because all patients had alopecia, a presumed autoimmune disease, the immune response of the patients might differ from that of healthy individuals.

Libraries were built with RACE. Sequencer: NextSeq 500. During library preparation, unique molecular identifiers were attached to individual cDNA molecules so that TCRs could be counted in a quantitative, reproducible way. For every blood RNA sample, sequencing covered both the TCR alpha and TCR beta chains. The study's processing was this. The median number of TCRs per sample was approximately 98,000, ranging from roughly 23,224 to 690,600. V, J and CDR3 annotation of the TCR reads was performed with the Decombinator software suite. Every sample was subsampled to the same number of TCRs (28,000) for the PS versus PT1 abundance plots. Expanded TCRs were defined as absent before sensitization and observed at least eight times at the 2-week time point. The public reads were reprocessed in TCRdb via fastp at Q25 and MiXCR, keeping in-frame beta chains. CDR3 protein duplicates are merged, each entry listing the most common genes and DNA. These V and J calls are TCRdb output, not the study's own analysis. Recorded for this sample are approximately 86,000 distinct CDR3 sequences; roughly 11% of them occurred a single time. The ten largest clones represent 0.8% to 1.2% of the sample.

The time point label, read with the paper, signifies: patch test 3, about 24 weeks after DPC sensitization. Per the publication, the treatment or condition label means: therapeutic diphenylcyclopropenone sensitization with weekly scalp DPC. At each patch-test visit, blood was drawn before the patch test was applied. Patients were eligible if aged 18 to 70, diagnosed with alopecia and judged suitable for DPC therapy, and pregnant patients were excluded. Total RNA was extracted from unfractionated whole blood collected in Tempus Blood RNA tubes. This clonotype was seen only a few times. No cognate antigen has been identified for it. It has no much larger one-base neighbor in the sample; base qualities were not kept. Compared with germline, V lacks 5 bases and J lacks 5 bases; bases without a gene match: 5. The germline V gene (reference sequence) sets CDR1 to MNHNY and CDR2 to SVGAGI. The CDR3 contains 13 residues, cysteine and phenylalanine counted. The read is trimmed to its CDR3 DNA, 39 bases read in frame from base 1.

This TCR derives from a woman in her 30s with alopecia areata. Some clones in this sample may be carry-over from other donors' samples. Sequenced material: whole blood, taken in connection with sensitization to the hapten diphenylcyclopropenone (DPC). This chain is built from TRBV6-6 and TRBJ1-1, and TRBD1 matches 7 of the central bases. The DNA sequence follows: TGTGCCAGCAGTCCAGGGGGAGGGACTGAAGCTTTCTTT. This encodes CASSPGGGTEAFF.